This passage covers 24 T cell receptor beta chains from one sample sequenced in a study. A single record per CDR3 protein comes from TCRdb applying MiXCR to the 5' RACE reads. The table records around 44,000 distinct CDR3 sequences, over 25% of them present only once. The sequenced sample consisted of tumor-infiltrating memory CD4+ T cells sorted from the breast tumor. Subset in this sample: memory CD4+ T cells, CD4+CD45RO+CD25-. The receptors here all came from a female donor with breast cancer.

Concerning this clonotype: Sequence at one end of the junction differs from germline and may be a read error. The chain uses TRBV9 and TRBJ1-1; tentative D call: TRBD1 (6 bases). The length of the CDR3 is 14 residues. CDR1 SGDLS and CDR2 YYNGEE come from the germline V gene. CDR3 loop: CASSLGQTYTEAFF. CDR3 in DNA: TGTGCCAGCAGCCTCGGACAGACCTACACCGAAGCTTTCTTT.

This clonotype turned up a few times. The V and J genes are TRBV27 and TRBJ2-2; perhaps TRBD1 as D (6 bases). Looked up from germline, CDR1 is MNHEY and CDR2 is SMNVEV (reference sequence). Trimming removed 4 bases at V and 4 bases at J, with 13 bases between. This CDR3 spans 15 amino acids. CDR3 residues: CASSSQGPGTGELFF. For the CDR3, the DNA is TGTGCCAGCAGTTCACAGGGACCGGGCACCGGGGAGCTGTTTTTT.

The genes are TRBV15 and TRBJ1-5, with D uncertain. The germline V and J ends were trimmed by 0 bases and 5 bases, with 8 bases remaining between them. Germline CDR1 LNHNV, CDR2 YYDKDF (reference sequence). The CDR3 length is 14 residues. As DNA, the CDR3 is TGTGCCACCAGCAGAGATGACGGATATCAGCCCCAGCATTTT. This gives the protein CATSRDDGYQPQHF.

This chain uses TRBV7-9 with TRBJ2-4, with TRBD2 as a possible D gene (6 bases). CDR1 is SEHNR, CDR2 FQNEAQ, per germline (reference sequence). V was clipped by 2 bases and J by 5 bases, with 13 bases between them. The CDR3 extends over 15 amino acids. The CDR3 region is CASSLNVSGENIQYF. CDR3 DNA sequence: TGTGCCAGCAGCTTAAATGTATCGGGGGAAAACATTCAGTACTTC. The full variable domain, in which reference TRBV7-9 and TRBJ2-4 provide the parts outside the CDR3, is DTGVSQNPRHKITKRGQNVTFRCDPISEHNRLYWYRQTLGQGPEFLTYFQNEAQLEKSRLLSDRFSAERPKGSFSTLEIQRTEQGDSAMYLCASSLNVSGENIQYFGAGTRLSVL.

This CDR3 is CASSFLAGSVNEQFF. Here the CDR3 DNA reads TGCGCCAGCAGCTTTTTAGCGGGAAGCGTCAATGAGCAGTTCTTC. The gene calls are TRBV5-1 and TRBJ2-1; 8 bases agree with TRBD2. This CDR3 is built from 15 residues. Looked up from germline, CDR1 is SGHRS and CDR2 is YFSETQ. J was trimmed by 6 bases and V by 2 bases; bases with no gene match: 7.

This clonotype appeared a few times. The rearrangement joins TRBV12-3 or TRBV12-4 to TRBJ2-5; D unclear. The CDR3 covers 14 residues. The V gene lost 5 bases and the J gene lost 7 bases, with 17 bases spanning the gap. Written as DNA, the CDR3 is TGTGCCAGCAGTGCTGAGATGACCCGAGGGACCCAGTACTTC. Translated: CASSAEMTRGTQYF.

This clonotype was recorded a few times. The chain recombines TRBV7-2 with TRBJ2-2; D unresolved. V was clipped by 2 bases and J by 2 bases, with 6 bases between them. Per germline, CDR1 SGHTA and CDR2 FQGNSA. This CDR3 spans 14 amino acids. The CDR3 coding sequence is TGTGCCAGCAGCTTAAGTTACAACACCGGGGAGCTGTTTTTT. It yields the protein CASSLSYNTGELFF. The full variable domain, in which reference TRBV7-2 and TRBJ2-2 provide the parts outside the CDR3, is GAGVSQSPSNKVTEKGKDVELRCDPISGHTALYWYRQSLGQGLEFLIYFQGNSAPDKSGLPSDRFSAERTGGSVSTLTIQRTQQEDSAVYLCASSLSYNTGELFFGEGSRLTVL.

This clonotype was detected many times. The rearrangement links TRBV7-3 to TRBJ2-1; 9 nucleotides align to TRBD2. V shed 4 bases, J shed 5 bases, and the junction held 3 bases outside the gene matches. CDR3 length equals 14 residues. The germline gives CDR1 SGHTA, CDR2 FQGTGA. CDR3 loop: CASSWGGRDNEQFF. Written as DNA, the CDR3 is TGTGCCAGCAGCTGGGGCGGGAGGGACAATGAGCAGTTCTTC. Combining the CDR3 with reference TRBV7-3 and TRBJ2-1 gives the whole variable domain GAGVSQTPSNKVTEKGKYVELRCDPISGHTALYWYRQSLGQGPEFLIYFQGTGAADDSGLPNDRFFAVRPEGSVSTLKIQRTERGDSAVYLCASSWGGRDNEQFFGPGTRLTVL.

This clonotype was detected a few times. The gene calls are TRBV6-1 and TRBJ1-5, with D maybe TRBD1 (5 bases). The germline gives CDR1 MNHNS, CDR2 SASEGT. Deletions cut 8 bases from V and 0 bases from J, with 14 bases between. There are 15 residues in the CDR3. The CDR3, as DNA: TGTGCCAGCCACGGGGCAGCGGGTAGCAATCAGCCCCAGCATTTT. Translating it yields CASHGAAGSNQPQHF.

This chain connects TRBV7-9 to TRBJ2-6; D gene ambiguous. Trimming left V 6 bases short and J 7 bases short, with 10 bases between. CDR1 is SEHNR, CDR2 FQNEAQ, per germline (reference sequence). The CDR3 totals 13 residues. The DNA for the CDR3 is TGTGCCAGCAGACCTCGTCGTGCCAACGTCCTGACTTTC. As protein: CASRPRRANVLTF.

V is TRBV15 and J is TRBJ2-1; 7 positions agree with TRBD1. Germline V gives CDR1 LNHNV, CDR2 YYDKDF (reference sequence). The CDR3 loop spans 17 amino acids. V was pared by 0 bases and J by 8 bases, with 13 bases of the junction left unmatched. The DNA of the CDR3 is TGTGCCACCAGCAGAGATCGGAGCAGGGGGTATAGCGATGAGCAGTTCTTC. Translation gives CATSRDRSRGYSDEQFF.

This clonotype was picked up a small number of times. The chain recombines TRBV7-9 with TRBJ2-1; no reliable D call. The CDR3 length is 11 residues. Per the germline V gene, CDR1 is SEHNR and CDR2 is FQNEAQ (reference sequence). The V and J ends lost 2 bases and 10 bases respectively, with 6 bases between them. CDR3 sequence (DNA): TGTGCCAGCAGCTTATCAGCGGAGCAGTTCTTC. This codes for CASSLSAEQFF.

The chain employs TRBV27 and TRBJ2-7; no definite D call. CDR1 is MNHEY, CDR2 SMNVEV, per germline (reference sequence). CDR3 length equals 11 residues. V shed 11 bases and J shed 5 bases, with 13 bases lying between them. This CDR3 reads CAVGSYHEQYF. In DNA, the CDR3 is TGTGCCGTGGGTAGCTACCACGAGCAGTACTTC.

This clonotype appeared many times. V and J are TRBV7-3 and TRBJ2-7; unclear D gene. Per germline, CDR1 SGHTA and CDR2 FQGTGA. This CDR3 is built from 14 residues. Trimming cost V 0 bases and J 6 bases, with 12 bases left between them. The CDR3 bases are TGTGCCAGCAGCTTAACGTCCTCATCGGCCGAGCAGTACTTC. Amino acids: CASSLTSSSAEQYF. Combining the CDR3 with reference TRBV7-3 and TRBJ2-7 gives the whole variable domain GAGVSQTPSNKVTEKGKYVELRCDPISGHTALYWYRQSLGQGPEFLIYFQGTGAADDSGLPNDRFFAVRPEGSVSTLKIQRTERGDSAVYLCASSLTSSSAEQYFGPGTRLTVT.

This clonotype has a count of ten or more. The chain carries TRBV6-6 and TRBJ1-4, with D possibly being TRBD1 (6 bases). The V end lost 7 bases, the J end lost 8 bases, and 11 bases lay between the germline ends. This CDR3 region has 12 residues. From germline, CDR1 is MNHNY and CDR2 SVGAGI (reference sequence). The CDR3 region is CASTPTGEKLFF. CDR3 bases: TGTGCCAGCACGCCCACAGGGGAAAAACTGTTTTTT.

V usage is TRBV5-5 and J usage is TRBJ2-1; TRBD1 might be the D (5 bases). The CDR3 length is 15 residues. V lost 10 bases and J 0 bases, leaving 17 bases between the germline ends. Germline loops: CDR1 SGHKS, CDR2 YYEKEE (reference sequence). DNA for the CDR3: TGTGCCGGCACCAAGGGGCAGGGCTCCTACAATGAGCAGTTCTTC. Amino acid sequence: CAGTKGQGSYNEQFF. Full variable domain (outside the CDR3, taken from reference TRBV5-5 and TRBJ2-1): DAGVTQSPTHLIKTRGQQVTLRCSPISGHKSVSWYQQVLGQGPQFIFQYYEKEERGRGNFPDRFSARQFPNYSSELNVNALLLGDSALYLCAGTKGQGSYNEQFFGPGTRLTVL.

The rearrangement joins TRBV10-3 to TRBJ2-3; 12 nucleotides align to TRBD2. This CDR3 contains 14 residues. From germline, CDR1 is ENHRY and CDR2 SYGVKD. The trim removed 10 bases at V and 2 bases at J, leaving 4 bases unmatched. This CDR3 is CATTSGGITDTQYF. The CDR3 DNA is TGTGCCACGACTAGCGGGGGAATCACAGATACGCAGTATTTT.

The V gene is TRBV9, the J gene TRBJ2-3; D is ambiguous. Trimming cost V 0 bases and J 0 bases, with 5 bases left between them. The length of the CDR3 is 14 residues. Per the germline V gene, CDR1 is SGDLS and CDR2 is YYNGEE. The DNA for the CDR3 is TGTGCCAGCAGCGTAGCCGGAAGCACAGATACGCAGTATTTT. Encoded protein: CASSVAGSTDTQYF.

This clonotype was observed a handful of times. The chain joins TRBV12-3 or TRBV12-4 to TRBJ2-3; D not resolved. V lost 5 bases and J 7 bases, leaving 10 bases between the germline ends. The CDR3 has 12 amino acids. In DNA form, the CDR3 reads TGTGCCAGCAGTCTCCAACTACATACGCAGTATTTT. Its protein is CASSLQLHTQYF.

This clonotype was seen only a few times. The gene calls are TRBV21-1 and TRBJ2-2. TRBV21-1 constitutes a pseudogene. CDR3 length: 16 amino acids. CDR3 sequence: CASSASGIRNTGELFF. As DNA, the CDR3 is TGTGCCAGCAGCGCAAGCGGGATCCGGAACACCGGGGAGCTGTTTTTT.

This clonotype was seen a handful of times. This chain links TRBV7-9 with TRBJ2-1; TRBD1 might be the D (5 bases). The CDR3 length is 12 residues. V dropped 0 bases and J dropped 9 bases, with 6 bases sitting between them. Germline V CDR1 and CDR2: SEHNR, FQNEAQ (reference sequence). CDR3: CASSLARGEQFF. CDR3 nucleotide sequence: TGTGCCAGCAGCTTAGCAAGGGGTGAGCAGTTCTTC.

V usage is TRBV29-1 and J usage is TRBJ2-7; D is ambiguous. V was shortened by 6 bases and J by 0 bases, with 9 bases between the two germline ends. CDR1 is SQVTM, CDR2 ANQGSEA, per germline. This CDR3 has 12 amino acids. Written as DNA, the CDR3 is TGCAGCGTGGCGTCGAACTCCTACGAGCAGTACTTC. Residues: CSVASNSYEQYF.

The V and J genes are TRBV5-1 and TRBJ2-2; TRBD2 aligns across 10 bases. After removal of 4 bases from V and 0 bases from J, the junction contained 12 bases not matched to a gene. This CDR3 comprises 19 residues. Germline V gene sequence: CDR1 SGHRS, CDR2 YFSETQ. The CDR3 DNA reads as TGCGCCAGCAGCCCGGGACGGACTAGCGGAGCGGCGAACACCGGGGAGCTGTTTTTT. It specifies CASSPGRTSGAANTGELFF.

In regard to this clonotype: This could be a read error, since a much larger clone is one nucleotide away. The conserved closing phenylalanine or tryptophan is absent in this CDR3, likely reflecting a read error. The chain employs TRBV5-5 and TRBJ1-2; 9 bases fit TRBD1. The CDR3 has 19 residues. From germline, CDR1 is SGHKS and CDR2 YYEKEE (reference sequence). DNA of the CDR3: TGCGCCAGCAGCCGTCTTAACCGGGACAGGGTAGTTTCGGACTATGGCTACACCCTC. It encodes CASSRLNRDRVVSDYGYTL.